These 20 T cell receptor beta chains originate from one sample sequenced in a study of OX40 agonist ivuxolimab in advanced cancers. Using immunoSEQ multiplex PCR, the repertoire was profiled, and TCRdb retains in-frame clones only, with some absent. The sample shows 15,000 to 20,000 clones, 70% to 90% of them seen only once. The sample in question was CD4+ or CD8+ T cells sorted from blood, obtained in a trial of the OX40 agonist ivuxolimab. These receptor sequences come from an adult with an advanced solid tumor such as melanoma, head and neck, liver or kidney cancer.

CDR3 protein: CASSLVTRGITEAFF. CDR3 nucleotides: TGCGCCAGCAGCTTGGTTACCAGGGGAATCACTGAAGCTTTCTTT. The rearrangement joins TRBV5-1 to TRBJ1-1, with a tentative D call TRBD1 (6 bases). CDR3 length equals 15 residues. In germline, CDR1 is SGHRS, CDR2 YFSETQ. The ends were cut back, 0 bases at V and 4 bases at J, with 13 bases in the middle.

The chain combines TRBV10-3 with TRBJ2-1; D might be TRBD1 (5 bases). This CDR3 has 15 residues. V lost 0 bases and J 6 bases, leaving 12 bases between the germline ends. Germline assignment: CDR1 ENHRY and CDR2 SYGVKD. The CDR3 DNA is TGTGCCATCAGTGAGTCTAAGGGGAACCTCAATGAGCAGTTCTTC. Amino acid sequence: CAISESKGNLNEQFF.

The J gene is TRBJ2-3, the V gene TRBV28; TRBD2 matches at 15 bases. There are 22 residues in the CDR3. From germline, CDR1 is MDHEN and CDR2 SYDVKM. V gave up 5 bases and J gave up 6 bases; unmatched junction bases: 24. The CDR3 coding sequence is TGTGCCAGCAGTACCCGGGACAGGGCGTTCGGGACTAGCGGGAGGATGCTGGATACGCAGTATTTT. It translates to CASSTRDRAFGTSGRMLDTQYF.

The rearrangement links TRBV19 to TRBJ1-2; the D gene is possibly TRBD1 (6 bases). Germline V lookup: CDR1 LNHDA, CDR2 SQIVND (reference sequence). Trimming left V 7 bases short and J 7 bases short, with 16 bases between. The CDR3 loop spans 13 amino acids. CDR3 sequence reads: CASTATRGTGYTF. The CDR3 DNA follows: TGTGCCAGTACCGCCACCAGGGGTACTGGCTACACCTTC.

The chain uses TRBV5-1 and TRBJ2-3, with 12 bases that match TRBD2. Germline CDR1 reads SGHRS; CDR2 reads YFSETQ. V trimming: 0 bases; J trimming: 10 bases; junction bases outside the gene matches: 6. This CDR3 contains 15 residues. The CDR3 loop is CASSLGGLAGRAQYF. CDR3 coding DNA: TGCGCCAGCAGCTTGGGTGGACTAGCGGGGAGGGCGCAGTATTTT.

CDR3 DNA: TGTGCCAGCAGTGAAGCGGGCCGGGACACTGAAGCTTTCTTT. Encoded protein: CASSEAGRDTEAFF. The V call is TRBV6-1, the J call TRBJ1-1; D is unresolved. The CDR3 runs 14 residues. Germline CDR1 and CDR2: MNHNS and SASEGT. The V and J ends lost 0 bases and 3 bases respectively, with 8 bases between them.

The rearrangement joins TRBV5-6 to TRBJ2-7; TRBD1 might be the D (6 bases). In germline, CDR1 is SGHDT, CDR2 YYEEEE. V gave up 6 bases and J gave up 2 bases, with 21 bases separating them. The CDR3 covers 16 residues. The CDR3 spells CASTPDGTRVTYEQYF. DNA for the CDR3: TGTGCCAGCACCCCAGACGGGACAAGGGTAACCTACGAGCAGTACTTC.

This clone was seen a few times. The CDR3 region is CASRIAGLGSNQPQHF. In nucleotides, the CDR3 is TGTGCCAGTAGAATCGCAGGGCTAGGGAGCAATCAGCCCCAGCATTTT. V usage is TRBV19 and J usage is TRBJ1-5, with D maybe TRBD1 (5 bases). Deletions cut 6 bases from V and 1 base from J, with 16 bases between. This CDR3 region has 16 residues. The germline V gene encodes CDR1 LNHDA and CDR2 SQIVND (reference sequence).

The chain recombines TRBV11-2 with TRBJ2-7; TRBD2 aligns across 7 bases. Trimming cost V 5 bases and J 2 bases; bases outside gene matches: 9. The CDR3 totals 15 residues. Germline V gene data show CDR1 as SGHAT and CDR2 as FQNNGV. CDR3 sequence reads: CASSALAGVTYEQYF. CDR3 nucleotide sequence: TGTGCCAGCAGCGCTCTGGCGGGAGTGACCTACGAGCAGTACTTC.

This sequence joins TRBV9 and TRBJ2-6; D unresolved. The CDR3 totals 15 residues. From germline, CDR1 is SGDLS and CDR2 YYNGEE. Trimming removed 0 bases from V and 2 bases from J, with 6 bases in between. DNA for the CDR3: TGTGCCAGCAGCGTAGGCAGGACTGGGGCCAACGTCCTGACTTTC. This gives the protein CASSVGRTGANVLTF. The whole variable domain, filled in from reference TRBV9 and TRBJ2-6, reads DSGVTQTPKHLITATGQRVTLRCSPRSGDLSVYWYQQSLDQGLQFLIQYYNGEERAKGNILERFSAQQFPDLHSELNLSSLELGDSALYFCASSVGRTGANVLTFGAGSRLTVL.

This clone was counted a single time. This rearrangement joins TRBV11-2 to TRBJ2-2; possibly TRBD2 for D (5 bases). In germline, CDR1 is SGHAT, CDR2 FQNNGV. This CDR3 comprises 13 residues. The germline V and J ends were trimmed by 5 bases and 7 bases, with 11 bases remaining between them. CDR3 loop: CASSQSGSGELFF. The CDR3, as DNA: TGTGCCAGCAGCCAGAGCGGCAGCGGGGAGCTGTTTTTT.

This CDR3 is CASSPGLAGGDNEQFF. The CDR3 DNA is TGTGCCAGCAGTCCCGGACTAGCGGGAGGGGACAATGAGCAGTTCTTC. The chain couples TRBV6-4 to TRBJ2-1; 15 bases map to TRBD2. The V gene's germline CDR1 is MRHNA and CDR2 SNTAGT. The V segment lost 5 bases and the J segment 5 bases; nucleotides outside the gene matches: 4. This CDR3 comprises 16 residues.

The CDR3 sequence: CASRPEYRGYEQYF. In nucleotides, the CDR3 is TGTGCCAGCAGGCCAGAGTATCGGGGCTACGAGCAGTACTTC. The chain joins TRBV27 to TRBJ2-7; possible D gene TRBD2, 5 bases. Trimming left V 6 bases short and J 3 bases short, with 15 bases between. CDR1 and CDR2 (germline): MNHEY, SMNVEV (reference sequence). The CDR3 covers 14 residues.

The chain links TRBV4-1 to TRBJ1-3; D remains unclear. V gave up 1 base and J gave up 0 bases, with 13 bases separating them. The V gene's germline CDR1 is MGHRA and CDR2 YSYEKL. This CDR3 comprises 17 residues. The CDR3 DNA is TGCGCCAGCAGCCAAGGGGAAACGGCCCGCTCTGGAAACACCATATATTTT. Its translation is CASSQGETARSGNTIYF.

A single count supports this clone. The CDR3 protein is CASSGTSGSFYEQYF. The CDR3 DNA reads as TGCGCCAGCAGCGGGACTAGCGGGAGCTTTTACGAGCAGTACTTC. V usage is TRBV10-2 and J usage is TRBJ2-7; 14 bases are shared with TRBD2. CDR3 size: 15 residues. Germline V gives CDR1 WSHSY, CDR2 SAAADI. Unmatched junction bases numbered 5, after V lost 6 bases and J lost 4 bases.

The rearrangement links TRBV11-3 to TRBJ2-1; 8 bases map to TRBD2. V lost 2 bases to trimming and J lost 9 bases; unmatched junction nucleotides: 9. The CDR3 consists of 15 residues. CDR1 is SGHNT, CDR2 YENEEA, per germline. The CDR3 reads CASSLLTSAASEQFF. CDR3 bases: TGTGCCAGCAGCTTACTGACTAGCGCCGCCTCTGAGCAGTTCTTC.

The rearrangement links TRBV19 to TRBJ2-5, with D tentatively TRBD1 (6 bases). The CDR3 has 13 amino acids. Trimming removed 4 bases from V and 7 bases from J, with 13 bases in between. CDR1 is LNHDA, CDR2 SQIVND, per germline (reference sequence). The CDR3 protein is CASSTGPRGTQYF. For the CDR3, the DNA is TGTGCCAGTAGTACTGGACCCAGGGGGACCCAGTACTTC.

A single count supports this clone. The V call is TRBV19, the J call TRBJ2-7, with a possible D match to TRBD2 (6 bases). Germline assignment: CDR1 LNHDA and CDR2 SQIVND (reference sequence). V lost 1 base to trimming and J lost 2 bases, with 9 bases between them. This CDR3 spans 14 amino acids. CDR3 bases: TGTGCCAGTAGTATAGTAGGAGGGACCTACGAGCAGTACTTC. It codes for CASSIVGGTYEQYF.

The V gene is TRBV7-6, the J gene TRBJ1-4, with D possibly TRBD1 on 5 matching bases. Germline loops: CDR1 SGHVS, CDR2 FNYEAQ. The CDR3 runs 15 residues. Trimming stripped 0 bases from V and 8 bases from J, with 13 bases between. CDR3 residues: CASSLAPQGWEKLFF. The CDR3 coding sequence is TGTGCCAGCAGCTTAGCCCCTCAGGGCTGGGAAAAACTGTTTTTT. Together with reference TRBV7-6 and TRBJ1-4, the CDR3 gives the full variable domain: GAGVSQSPRYKVTKRGQDVALRCDPISGHVSLYWYRQALGQGPEFLTYFNYEAQQDKSGLPNDRFSAERPEGSISTLTIQRTEQRDSAMYRCASSLAPQGWEKLFFGSGTQLSVL.

CDR3 loop: CASSFLYRETEAFF. CDR3 bases: TGTGCCAGCAGTTTCCTCTACAGGGAAACTGAAGCTTTCTTT. This sequence joins TRBV6-6 and TRBJ1-1, with D possibly being TRBD1 (6 bases). Germline V gene data show CDR1 as MNHNY and CDR2 as SVGAGI (reference sequence). V was pared by 4 bases and J by 5 bases, with 14 bases between. CDR3 length: 14 amino acids.